Listed here are 20 T cell receptor beta chains from one sample, sequenced in a study of T cells after yellow fever vaccination. In TCRdb, the 5' RACE reads were re-called with MiXCR into one record per CDR3 protein. Seen here are about 350,000 distinct CDR3 sequences, about 7.8% observed once, and the top ten hold roughly 18%. The sample here was PBMCs, taken about 49 days after the first yellow fever vaccination. All receptors derive from a man between 18 and 29 years old who received the YFV17D yellow fever vaccine.

This clonotype was seen a few times. The chain uses TRBV20-1 and TRBJ2-1; 7 nucleotides match TRBD2. The CDR3 sequence is 15 residues long. CDR1 is DFQATT, CDR2 SNEGSKA, per germline (reference sequence). J lost 7 bases, V lost 6 bases, and 15 bases had no gene match. The CDR3 bases are TGCAGTGCGGATCGCCCCCCCCGAGCGGGGAATGAGCAGTTCTTC. This gives the protein CSADRPPRAGNEQFF.

This clonotype was observed at least ten times. The V gene is TRBV10-3, the J gene TRBJ2-5; D unclear. Per germline, CDR1 ENHRY and CDR2 SYGVKD. The length of the CDR3 is 14 residues. V was pared by 0 bases and J by 3 bases, with 8 bases between. CDR3 coding DNA: TGTGCCATCAGTGAGTCAAGGCAGGAAGAGACCCAGTACTTC. Its translation: CAISESRQEETQYF.

CDR3 sequence: CASSLLGGPAFF. The CDR3 bases are TGTGCCAGCAGCCTCCTCGGGGGCCCAGCTTTCTTT. This chain joins TRBV11-3 and TRBJ1-1; D may be TRBD1 (6 bases). Trimming removed 5 bases at V and 10 bases at J, with 14 bases between. Germline assignment: CDR1 SGHNT and CDR2 YENEEA. The CDR3 has 12 amino acids.

This clonotype has only a few counts. This sequence joins TRBV6-5 and TRBJ2-2; no definite D call. Looked up from germline, CDR1 is MNHEY and CDR2 is SVGAGI. V lost 2 bases and J 3 bases, leaving 7 bases between the germline ends. The CDR3 has 14 residues. CDR3 bases: TGTGCCAGCAGTTACCTGGTCGACACCGGGGAGCTGTTTTTT. Its translation is CASSYLVDTGELFF.

There are a few counts of this clonotype. The DNA of the CDR3 is TGCGCCAGCAGCCAAGCGCGTGTGGGTTCACCCCTCCACTTT. Its translation is CASSQARVGSPLHF. This rearrangement joins TRBV4-1 to TRBJ1-6; D uncertain. CDR1 is MGHRA, CDR2 YSYEKL, per germline. CDR3 length equals 14 residues. The germline V and J ends were trimmed by 1 base and 9 bases, with 10 bases remaining between them.

The CDR3 sequence is CASSSTGTGGELFF. CDR3 sequence (DNA): TGCGCCAGCAGTTCGACAGGGACCGGCGGGGAGCTGTTTTTT. This sequence joins TRBV5-1 and TRBJ2-2; 7 bases are a match to TRBD1. V shed 5 bases and J 7 bases; nucleotides not matched to a gene: 8. The germline V gene encodes CDR1 SGHRS and CDR2 YFSETQ. The CDR3 has 14 amino acids.

This clonotype has more than one count but fewer than ten. The chain is built from TRBV4-1 and TRBJ1-6, with TRBD1 matching over 8 bases. Germline V gene data show CDR1 as MGHRA and CDR2 as YSYEKL. With V trimmed by 3 bases and J by 7 bases, 11 bases remained unmatched. The CDR3 is 17 amino acids. The CDR3, as DNA: TGCGCCAGCAGCCAGGAGGGCAGGGGGCCGTCAAATTCACCCCTCCACTTT. This sequence encodes CASSQEGRGPSNSPLHF.

In this sample, this clonotype turned up a few times. The genes are TRBV19 and TRBJ2-5; unclear D gene. Germline lookup yields CDR1 LNHDA and CDR2 SQIVND (reference sequence). CDR3 length: 14 amino acids. Trimming pared 1 base from V and 2 bases from J, leaving 8 bases between. The CDR3 is CASSIGRVQETQYF. In DNA, the CDR3 is TGTGCCAGTAGTATAGGACGAGTTCAAGAGACCCAGTACTTC.

The rearrangement uses TRBV20-1 and TRBJ2-7; 13 bases are a match to TRBD2. Germline V CDR1 and CDR2: DFQATT, SNEGSKA (reference sequence). This CDR3 contains 16 residues. V shed 2 bases, J shed 3 bases, and the junction held 7 bases outside the gene matches. CDR3 DNA: TGCAGTGCTAGACCGCGACTAGCGGGGGGCGACTACGAGCAGTACGTC. Translation gives CSARPRLAGGDYEQYV.

This chain connects TRBV7-9 to TRBJ1-4; no definite D call. In germline, CDR1 is SEHNR, CDR2 FQNEAQ (reference sequence). The CDR3 has 14 residues. Deletions cut 5 bases from V and 7 bases from J, with 14 bases between. CDR3 sequence reads: CASSPRHYSEKLFF. In DNA form, the CDR3 reads TGTGCCAGCAGCCCCAGACATTACTCTGAAAAACTGTTTTTT.

CDR3 sequence: CASSLAARSNTGELFF. CDR3 DNA sequence: TGCGCCAGCAGCTTGGCCGCCAGATCGAACACCGGGGAGCTGTTTTTT. The genes are TRBV5-1 and TRBJ2-2; D not certain. CDR3 size: 16 residues. V lost 0 bases and J lost 0, with 9 bases in between. Per the germline V gene, CDR1 is SGHRS and CDR2 is YFSETQ.

In its sample, this clonotype was seen a few times. The chain is built from TRBV7-9 and TRBJ2-1, with 10 positions matching TRBD1. From germline, CDR1 is SEHNR and CDR2 FQNEAQ (reference sequence). The CDR3 loop spans 15 amino acids. After removal of 6 bases from V and 8 bases from J, the junction contained 10 bases not matched to a gene. The CDR3: CASRLTGTGEYEQFF. DNA of the CDR3: TGTGCCAGCAGACTCACTGGGACAGGGGAGTATGAGCAGTTCTTC.

This clonotype was counted at least ten times. This CDR3 is CASSATGMETQYF. Written as DNA, the CDR3 is TGTGCCAGCAGCGCTACAGGGATGGAGACCCAGTACTTC. The rearrangement uses TRBV7-3 and TRBJ2-5; D possibly corresponds to TRBD1 (6 bases). The germline CDR1 and CDR2 sequences are SGHTA and FQGTGA. The CDR3 has 13 residues. Trimming shortened V by 5 bases and J by 5 bases, and 12 bases separated the two germline ends.

This clonotype was recorded a few times. This chain connects TRBV5-6 to TRBJ2-3; D possibly corresponds to TRBD2 (6 bases). The CDR3 has 19 residues. Per the germline V gene, CDR1 is SGHDT and CDR2 is YYEEEE. The V end lost 1 base, the J end lost 3 bases, and 24 bases lay between the germline ends. The CDR3 nucleotides are TGTGCCAGCAGCTTGAGGTGGGGCCGGGGCGGGATCGAGACAGATACGCAGTATTTT. Its protein product is CASSLRWGRGGIETDTQYF.

V usage is TRBV3-1 and J usage is TRBJ2-7; D unclear. From germline, CDR1 is LGHDT and CDR2 YNNKEL (reference sequence). The V gene lost 5 bases and the J gene lost 0 bases, with 14 bases spanning the gap. This CDR3 is built from 15 residues. The CDR3 protein is CASSDDELISYEQYV. The CDR3 DNA is TGTGCCAGCAGCGACGACGAGTTAATCTCCTACGAGCAGTACGTC.

The chain has TRBV7-2 and TRBJ2-7; the D gene is possibly TRBD1 (6 bases). The germline V gene has CDR1 SGHTA and CDR2 FQGNSA. The CDR3 loop spans 15 amino acids. The germline V and J ends were trimmed by 2 bases and 2 bases, with 13 bases remaining between them. The CDR3 reads CASSLQTGTTYEQYF. CDR3 coding DNA: TGTGCCAGCAGCTTACAGACCGGGACAACCTACGAGCAGTACTTC.

This clonotype was seen only a few times. The chain has TRBV9 and TRBJ1-2; D is perhaps TRBD1 (5 bases). The germline V gene has CDR1 SGDLS and CDR2 YYNGEE. Trimming pared 0 bases from V and 4 bases from J, leaving 13 bases between. This CDR3 spans 15 amino acids. CDR3 DNA: TGTGCCAGCAGCGTAGGGATGGGACCAAGCTATGGCTACACCTTC. This sequence encodes CASSVGMGPSYGYTF.

This clonotype came up a few times. V gene TRBV28 combines with J gene TRBJ2-7; the D is unclear. Trimming shortened V by 4 bases and J by 3 bases, and 19 bases separated the two germline ends. This CDR3 has 16 amino acids. Germline-derived CDR1 and CDR2 are MDHEN and SYDVKM. CDR3 nucleotides: TGTGCCAGCAGTTCTACCTTGACATGGACGGACTACGAGCAGTACGTC. Its translation is CASSSTLTWTDYEQYV.

This clonotype turned up a few times. The gene calls are TRBV20-1 and TRBJ1-1; unclear D gene. The CDR3 runs to 12 residues. V lost 5 bases, J lost 1 base, and 8 bases lay in between. Germline V lookup: CDR1 DFQATT, CDR2 SNEGSKA (reference sequence). For the CDR3, the DNA is TGCAGTGCTGACCCAACGAACACTGAAGCTTTCTTT. This sequence encodes CSADPTNTEAFF.

This chain uses TRBV7-9 with TRBJ1-2, with D uncertain. Germline loops: CDR1 SEHNR, CDR2 FQNEAQ (reference sequence). The V end lost 11 bases, the J end lost 0 bases, and 13 bases lay between the germline ends. The CDR3 covers 13 residues. The CDR3 region has the DNA TGTGCCTTTCGCCCGCCAGCTAACTATGGCTACACCTTC. Protein sequence: CAFRPPANYGYTF.